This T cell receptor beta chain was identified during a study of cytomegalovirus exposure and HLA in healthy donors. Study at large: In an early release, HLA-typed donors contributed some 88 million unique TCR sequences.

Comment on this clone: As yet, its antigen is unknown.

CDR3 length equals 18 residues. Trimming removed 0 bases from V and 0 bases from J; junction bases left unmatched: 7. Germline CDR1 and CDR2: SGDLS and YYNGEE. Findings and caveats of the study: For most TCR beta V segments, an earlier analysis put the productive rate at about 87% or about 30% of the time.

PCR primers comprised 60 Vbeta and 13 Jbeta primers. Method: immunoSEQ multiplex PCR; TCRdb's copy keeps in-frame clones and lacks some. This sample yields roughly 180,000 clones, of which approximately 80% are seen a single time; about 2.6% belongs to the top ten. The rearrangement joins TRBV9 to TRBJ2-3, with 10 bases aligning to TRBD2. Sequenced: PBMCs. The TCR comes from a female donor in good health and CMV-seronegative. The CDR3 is CASSVGERGGSSTDTQYF. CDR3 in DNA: TGTGCCAGCAGCGTAGGAGAGCGGGGGGGATCTAGCACAGATACGCAGTATTTT.